The clone carrying this T cell receptor beta chain showed up just a few times. Unmatched junction bases numbered 1, after V lost 5 bases and J lost 0 bases. The CDR3 sequence is 14 residues long. Germline CDR1 SGHTA, CDR2 FQGNSA. This entry belongs to a study of technical replicates of blood from a handful of donors. Here immunoSEQ multiplex PCR was the method, and the copy in TCRdb shows in-frame clones only, minus some. The sample includes 83,000 or so clones, just over 90% of them seen just once. The chain has TRBV7-2 and TRBJ2-4, with TRBD2 matching over 7 bases. This TCR derives from a human donor in good health. The material sequenced was T cells isolated from PBMCs. The chain's CDR3 is CASSGGGAKNIQYF. CDR3 bases: TGTGCCAGCAGCGGCGGGGGAGCCAAAAACATTCAGTACTTC.